This is a list of T cell receptor beta chains from one sample in a study of glioma-infiltrating T cells after dendritic cell vaccination. TCRdb's copy holds only in-frame clones and misses some; the assay was immunoSEQ multiplex PCR. This sample has over 90,000 clones, with roughly 80% found just once. The sequenced sample was blood, obtained before dendritic cell vaccination. The source is a human donor with glioblastoma. The CDR3 runs from the conserved cysteine through the conserved F or W. Fields, in order: CDR3 length, D gene, J gene, clone size, V gene, CDR3 protein, CDR3 DNA. D genes are given only for firm matches. For some rows the clone size is stated as once, few or many, or as a class when expanded; others skip it.

CDR3 length: 15
D gene: TRBD2
J gene: TRBJ2-1
clone size: once
V gene: TRBV2
CDR3 protein: CASSVAGGNYNEQFF
CDR3 DNA: TGTGCCAGCAGTGTTGCGGGGGGCAATTACAATGAGCAGTTCTTC

CDR3 length: 15
D gene: TRBD2
J gene: TRBJ2-3
clone size: .
V gene: TRBV13
CDR3 protein: CASSKTSGTTDTQYF
CDR3 DNA: TGTGCCAGCAGCAAAACTAGCGGGACCACAGATACGCAGTATTTT

CDR3 length: 14
D gene: .
J gene: TRBJ1-1
clone size: .
V gene: TRBV18
CDR3 protein: CASSPPPGNTEAFF
CDR3 DNA: TGTGCCAGCTCACCACCACCAGGAAACACTGAAGCTTTCTTT

CDR3 length: 12
D gene: .
J gene: TRBJ2-7
clone size: .
V gene: TRBV11-2
CDR3 protein: CASSPSSYEQYF
CDR3 DNA: TGTGCCAGCAGCCCTAGCTCCTACGAGCAGTACTTC

CDR3 length: 17
D gene: TRBD2
J gene: TRBJ2-3
clone size: .
V gene: TRBV9
CDR3 protein: CASSAHSGTSGTDTQYF
CDR3 DNA: TGTGCCAGCAGCGCCCATTCTGGGACTAGCGGCACAGATACGCAGTATTTT

CDR3 length: 14
D gene: TRBD1
J gene: TRBJ2-7
clone size: .
V gene: TRBV27
CDR3 protein: CASSSRTGAYEQYF
CDR3 DNA: TGTGCCAGCAGTTCCCGGACAGGAGCCTACGAGCAGTACTTC

CDR3 length: 11
D gene: .
J gene: TRBJ1-4
clone size: .
V gene: TRBV30
CDR3 protein: CAWSQNEKLFF
CDR3 DNA: TGTGCCTGGAGCCAGAATGAAAAACTGTTTTTT

CDR3 length: 15
D gene: TRBD2
J gene: TRBJ2-3
clone size: .
V gene: TRBV7-9
CDR3 protein: CASCVGGGRGDTQYF
CDR3 DNA: TGTGCCAGCTGCGTTGGCGGGGGGCGGGGAGATACGCAGTATTTT

CDR3 length: 15
D gene: TRBD2
J gene: TRBJ2-5
clone size: .
V gene: TRBV4-2
CDR3 protein: CASSQASGGQETQYF
CDR3 DNA: TGTGCCAGCAGCCAAGCTAGCGGGGGCCAAGAGACCCAGTACTTC

CDR3 length: 15
D gene: TRBD1
J gene: TRBJ1-4
clone size: .
V gene: TRBV19
CDR3 protein: CASSTPGQGHGKLFF
CDR3 DNA: TGTGCCAGTAGTACACCGGGACAGGGCCACGGTAAACTGTTTTTT

CDR3 length: 15
D gene: .
J gene: TRBJ1-6
clone size: .
V gene: TRBV5-4
CDR3 protein: CASSLAAGGNSPLHF
CDR3 DNA: TGTGCCAGCAGCTTGGCCGCGGGTGGTAATTCACCCCTCCACTTT

CDR3 length: 16
D gene: TRBD1
J gene: TRBJ1-4
clone size: .
V gene: TRBV7-6
CDR3 protein: CASSLRTGDVNEKLFF
CDR3 DNA: TGTGCCAGCAGCTTAAGGACAGGGGACGTTAATGAAAAACTGTTTTTT

CDR3 length: 16
D gene: .
J gene: TRBJ1-2
clone size: .
V gene: TRBV30
CDR3 protein: CAWTALGTPPNYGYTF
CDR3 DNA: TGTGCCTGGACCGCCCTTGGGACACCCCCTAACTATGGCTACACCTTC